This T cell receptor beta chain was retrieved from a study of cytomegalovirus exposure and HLA in healthy donors. Study results and limitations: Previous analysis showed most TCR beta V segments were productive about 90% or about 30% of the time. On later analysis, the bulk of CMV-associated TCR beta chains appeared to be HLA-restricted.

Primers for the PCR totalled 60 Vbeta and 13 Jbeta. Produced via immunoSEQ multiplex PCR; TCRdb's table is partial and in-frame only. The sample has approximately 89,000 clones; approximately 81% are singletons. Sampled while nominally healthy, donors likely had unrecorded immune exposures. About this clone itself: Its specificity is unknown.

This CDR3 spans 16 amino acids. V was shortened by 0 bases and J by 5 bases, with 13 bases between the two germline ends. Germline V gene lookup returns CDR1 SGHVS and CDR2 FNYEAQ. The TCR comes from a man aged 40-50 years in good health and CMV-seropositive. The chain is built from TRBV7-6 and TRBJ1-4; D uncertain. The specimen was PBMCs. The CDR3, as DNA: TGTGCCAGCAGCTTAGCATCGGGTCTGACGAATGAAAAACTGTTTTTT. It codes for CASSLASGLTNEKLFF.